This T cell receptor (beta chain) was recovered during a study of Ad26.COV2.S vaccination and SARS-CoV-2 variants. Study-wide background: Vaccine-arm donor from the placebo-controlled COV1001 Ad26.COV2.S trial.

Concerning this clone: Its target is not known.

Germline lookup yields CDR1 MNHEY and CDR2 SMNVEV (reference sequence). CDR3 length: 14 amino acids. V was cut by 2 bases and J by 4 bases, with 9 bases left in between. Notes on the study in general: Vaccine and placebo recipients had comparable breadth of non-spike TCRs.

Clones were read by immunoSEQ multiplex PCR, and TCRdb kept only the in-frame ones, dropping some. The sample lists about 480,000 clones, about 83% occurring once. Specified treatment: 15 to 20 received Ad26.COV2.S at low or high dose, single or two shots; five or six received placebo; per-sample allocation not given. Repertoires come from day 63 after the first vaccine or placebo injection. This Boston cohort included adults aged 18-55 years. Wuhan-strain SARS-CoV-2 spike was expressed by the Ad26 vector that made up the vaccine. The source of this sequence is a person between 18 and 59 years old who received the Ad26.COV2.S COVID-19 vaccine or a placebo. The sequencing used peripheral blood, collected in a trial of Ad26.COV2.S vaccine versus placebo. The chain combines TRBV27 with TRBJ2-1; D gene uncertain. The CDR3 DNA reads TGTGCCAGCAGTTTACTCGGAAATTACAATGAGCAGTTCTTC. This gives the protein CASSLLGNYNEQFF.